This T cell receptor (beta chain) was captured in a study of control samples from healthy donors and cancer patients. Sequenced by immunoSEQ multiplex PCR; TCRdb stores in-frame clones only, minus some. Of 70,000 to 90,000 clones in the sample, less than 95% were seen once. The germline CDR1 and CDR2 sequences are LNHDA and SQIVND (reference sequence). The CDR3 runs to 15 residues. V was clipped by 4 bases and J by 2 bases, with 12 bases between them. The sequencing input was blood. The TCR was taken from a woman in her forties in good health. The chain joins TRBV19 to TRBJ2-1; no reliable D call. This CDR3 is CASSRSPSTYNEQFF. CDR3 in DNA: TGTGCCAGTAGTAGGAGTCCGTCTACCTACAATGAGCAGTTCTTC.